The present T cell receptor beta chain was sequenced within a study of cytomegalovirus exposure and HLA in healthy donors. The PCR made use of 60 Vbeta and 13 Jbeta primers. Authors' methods: Roughly 81 million unique TCR beta chains, 9 million to 12 million shared, were counted in a later analysis. Sequencing used immunoSEQ multiplex PCR; TCRdb keeps in-frame clones, though not all of them. V and J calls and clone size follow that table, whereas D and trimming were derived from the DNA. This listing includes some 75,000 clones. General study points: According to reports, the classifier identified cytomegalovirus status with high specificity and sensitivity. Trimming of TCR beta V- and J-genes showed a link, identified in a later analysis, to a missense DCLRE1C variant.

After removal of 2 bases from V and 3 bases from J, the junction contained 2 bases not matched to a gene. The CDR3 extends over 15 amino acids. Looked up from germline, CDR1 is LGHNA and CDR2 is YSLEER. For this clone: Antigen unknown.

The sequencing input was PBMCs. This rearrangement joins TRBV4-3 to TRBJ2-3; 10 nucleotides agree with TRBD2. This clonotype was sampled from a female donor in good health and CMV-seropositive. This CDR3 reads CASSQLAGETDTQYF. CDR3 nucleotides: TGCGCCAGCAGCCAACTAGCGGGAGAGACAGATACGCAGTATTTT.